What follows describes a single T cell receptor beta chain. Its antigen is currently unknown. The data belong to a study of CD8 T cells in ankylosing spondylitis. Preparation of TCR beta libraries was done by quantitative 5'-RACE with molecular barcodes. Using its own MiXCR run on the 5' RACE reads, TCRdb lists one record per CDR3 protein. The sample consists of roughly 280,000 distinct CDR3 sequences, 20% of them appearing once. Trimming left V 5 bases short and J 1 base short, with 8 bases between. Germline V gene data show CDR1 as SGHVS and CDR2 as FQNEAQ. The CDR3 totals 13 residues. Broader study findings: Blood from ankylosing spondylitis patients appeared to carry a characteristic roughly eight-variant TCR beta motif. In the blood and synovial fluid of reactive arthritis, some motif variants had been previously reported.

This sequence was found in a male donor with ankylosing spondylitis or in good health (not recorded which). Specimen: blood, either unsorted or a sorted T cell fraction (not recorded which). The J gene is TRBJ2-5, the V gene TRBV7-8, with D tentatively TRBD2 (6 bases). CDR3 sequence (DNA): TGTGCCAGCAGCATGGGACTCCAAGAGACCCAGTACTTC. It translates to CASSMGLQETQYF.